Given below is one T cell receptor beta chain in context. There are 16 residues in the CDR3. CDR1 and CDR2 from the germline V gene are SGHRS and YFSETQ. V was trimmed by 0 bases and J by 2 bases, leaving 12 bases between them. In the authors' methods: By means of reference gene primer amplification, nucleated cell counts were estimated. Here immunoSEQ multiplex PCR was the method, and the copy in TCRdb shows in-frame clones only, minus some. Clone size and V and J calls were adopted from that table, with D and trimming inferred from the DNA. The table records about 250,000 clones, 75% to 85% of them present only once. This sample stems from a study of blood T cell repertoires in COVID-19. Study as a whole: Nucleic acid was either cDNA or gDNA, and it came from T cells, B-cell-depleted T cells, or PBMCs.

Sequencing used peripheral blood. The chain has TRBV5-1 and TRBJ1-3; D is ambiguous. This sequence originates from a human donor in a cohort sampled during active COVID-19. CDR3 DNA sequence: TGCGCCAGCAGCTTGGTCGGCGGGCTGACTGGAAACACCATATATTTT. Translated, it gives CASSLVGGLTGNTIYF.